This TCR beta chain was captured in a study of T cells after yellow fever vaccination. This clonotype showed up many times. Its antigen is as yet unknown. CDR3 length: 14 amino acids. Germline lookup yields CDR1 SGHRS and CDR2 YFSETQ. Trimming removed 3 bases from V and 13 bases from J, with 20 bases in between. General study points: Post-booster reappearance was seen for most primary-vaccination clones (about 96% CD4, around 89% CD8). Contamination by abundant bulk-population clonotypes could be present in FACS-sorted repertoires. The CD4 compartment and the CD8 compartment contained a small share of clonotypes in common.

Synthesis of TCR cDNA relied on 5'RACE template switching, which attached a universal primer site and UMIs. Using its own MiXCR run on the 5' RACE reads, TCRdb lists one record per CDR3 protein. The sample holds tens of thousands of distinct CDR3 sequences; 7.4% are singletons and the top ten take about 38%. The sample here was CD8+ T cells sorted from PBMCs, taken 15 days after the yellow fever booster vaccination. This receptor was identified in a man aged 25 to 40 who received the YFV17D yellow fever vaccine. The V call is TRBV5-1, the J call TRBJ2-1; TRBD1 might be the D (5 bases). CDR3 loop: CASSSPNGWGEQFF. The CDR3 DNA reads as TGCGCCAGCAGCTCCCCAAATGGCTGGGGCGAACAGTTCTTC.